The clone carrying this TCR beta chain was seen a few times. Germline CDR1 and CDR2: DFQATT and SNEGSKA (reference sequence). The CDR3 length is 15 residues. Trimming removed 3 bases from V and 4 bases from J, with 18 bases in between. TCRdb analysed the 5' RACE reads with MiXCR anew, one entry per CDR3 protein. This repertoire shows roughly 20,000 distinct CDR3 sequences, about 17% found once; its top ten account for approximately 25%. The data belong to a study of HIV-infected patients and healthy controls. The rearrangement links TRBV20-1 to TRBJ1-1; possibly TRBD1 for D (6 bases). This clonotype was obtained from a human donor in good health. Sequencing was performed on CD8+ T cells from blood. This CDR3 is CSASGQGFVFTEAFF. In DNA, the CDR3 is TGCAGTGCTAGTGGGCAGGGGTTTGTATTCACTGAAGCTTTCTTT.